This T cell receptor beta chain was obtained from a study of blood T cell repertoires in COVID-19. Study-wide context: From T cells, B-cell-depleted T cells, or PBMCs came the material, which was cDNA or gDNA.

Authors' methods: By means of reference gene primer amplification, nucleated cell counts were estimated. Assay: immunoSEQ multiplex PCR; the TCRdb copy retains only in-frame clones and omits some. Clone size and the V and J calls come from that table; the DNA yielded D and trimming. The profile shows 250,000 to 350,000 clones, around 90% of them singletons. In germline, CDR1 is LGHNA, CDR2 YNFKEQ. CDR3 length equals 14 residues. J lost 7 bases, V lost 4 bases, and 6 bases had no gene match. The genes are TRBV4-2 and TRBJ2-1, with 8 positions matching TRBD2. This clonotype was obtained from a woman aged 40-49 years who had recovered from COVID-19. The source material was peripheral blood. Written as DNA, the CDR3 is TGTGCCAGCAGCCGAGCGGGAGCAGGTAATGAGCAGTTCTTC. Encoded protein: CASSRAGAGNEQFF.